This TCR beta chain originates from a study of T cell responses to AZD1222 COVID-19 vaccine. The wider study: Recipients boosted at about 4 weeks or about 12 weeks are pooled.

The V gene's germline CDR1 is SGHTA and CDR2 FQGNSA. The CDR3 totals 14 residues. Trimming removed 1 base at V and 5 bases at J, with 11 bases between. General study findings and limits: After the peak T cell response, and only then, were repertoires sampled. Donors skewed white British and female; clonal diversity was possibly underestimated.

Here immunoSEQ multiplex PCR was the method, and the copy in TCRdb shows in-frame clones only, minus some. Of about 96,000 clones in the sample, roughly 88% were seen once. About this clone itself: Antigen specificity is unknown.

The source is an adult in good health. The specimen was peripheral blood, collected on day 0 of AZD1222 vaccination. This chain connects TRBV7-2 to TRBJ1-2, with D possibly TRBD1 on 5 matching bases. The CDR3 protein is CASSLDPRGYGYTF. CDR3 nucleotides: TGTGCCAGCAGCTTAGACCCTCGGGGGTATGGCTACACCTTC.